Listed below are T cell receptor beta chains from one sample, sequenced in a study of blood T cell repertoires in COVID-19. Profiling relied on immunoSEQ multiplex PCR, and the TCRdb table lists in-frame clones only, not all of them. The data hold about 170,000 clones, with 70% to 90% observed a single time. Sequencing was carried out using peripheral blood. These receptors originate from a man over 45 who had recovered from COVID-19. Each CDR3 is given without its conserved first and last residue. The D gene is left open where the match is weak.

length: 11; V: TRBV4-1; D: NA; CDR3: ASSQDAVYGYT
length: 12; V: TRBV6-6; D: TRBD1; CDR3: ASTQEGGGGEQY
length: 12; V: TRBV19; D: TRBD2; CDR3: ASSPTPREVTQY
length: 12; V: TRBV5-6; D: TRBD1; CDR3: ASSPDRDYNEQF
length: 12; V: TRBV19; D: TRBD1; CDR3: ASRPQGDHQPQH
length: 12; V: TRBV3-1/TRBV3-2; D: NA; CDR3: ASSQVSGSAEAF
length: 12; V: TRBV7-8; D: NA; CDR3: ASSLRGLADTQY
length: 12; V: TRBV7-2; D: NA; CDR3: ASSLGTNTGELF
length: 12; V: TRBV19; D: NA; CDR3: ASSMLIPGSPLH
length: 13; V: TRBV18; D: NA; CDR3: ASSPTGTQDQPQH
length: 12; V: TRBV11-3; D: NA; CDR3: ASSLDRGDNEQF
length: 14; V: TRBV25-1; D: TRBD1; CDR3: ASSEYGQGATGELF
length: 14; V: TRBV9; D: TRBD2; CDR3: ASSVMAGGSYNEQF
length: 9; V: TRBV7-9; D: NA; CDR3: ASSPYNEQF
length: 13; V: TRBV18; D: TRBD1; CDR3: ASSPKQGANTEAF
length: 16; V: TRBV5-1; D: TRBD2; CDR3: ASSDSLPRGVSYNEQF
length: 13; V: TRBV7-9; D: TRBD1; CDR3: ASSPNGQGVRGYT
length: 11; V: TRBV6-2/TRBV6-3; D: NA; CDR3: ASSYARSGEQF
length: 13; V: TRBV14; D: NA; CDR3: ASSQGGAGTDTQY
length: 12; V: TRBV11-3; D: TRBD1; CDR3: ASSRTGGTGELF
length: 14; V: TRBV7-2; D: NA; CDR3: ASSSVGGMGNQPQH
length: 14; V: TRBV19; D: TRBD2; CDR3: ASSIGTSALSYEQY
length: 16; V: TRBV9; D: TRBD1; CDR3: ASSDQFRGLNSYNEQF
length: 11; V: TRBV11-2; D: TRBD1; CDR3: ASSFGTGGEAF
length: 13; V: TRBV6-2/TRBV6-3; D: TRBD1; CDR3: ASSYSRDSGSPLH
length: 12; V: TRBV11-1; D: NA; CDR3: ASSPSGARYEQY
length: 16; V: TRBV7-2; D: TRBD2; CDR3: ASSPKLAGGPRDNEQF
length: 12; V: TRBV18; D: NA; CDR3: ASSLGHGSYEQY
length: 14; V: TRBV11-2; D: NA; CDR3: ASRQIRGNYSYEQY
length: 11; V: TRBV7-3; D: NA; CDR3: ASSPRLTGELF
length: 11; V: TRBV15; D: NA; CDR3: ATSIKKNTEAF